The clone carrying this T cell receptor (beta chain) was seen more than once but under ten times. This record comes from a study of T cell repertoires in cytomegalovirus infection. The overall study: Public TCR beta signatures marked donors with CMV infection and the matching HLA.

V shed 0 bases, J shed 1 base, and the junction held 8 bases outside the gene matches. The germline V gene encodes CDR1 SGHTA and CDR2 FQGNSA. CDR3 length equals 18 residues. TCRdb called the reads again in MiXCR, with one record for every CDR3 protein. The table records approximately 320,000 distinct CDR3 sequences, approximately 9.5% of them present only once. This receptor was identified in a human donor in good health (CMV status not recorded). Some clones in this sample may be carry-over from other donors' samples. J is TRBJ2-5 and V is TRBV7-2, with TRBD2 matching 10 bases. The source material was PBMCs. This CDR3 reads CASSLALAGFGLQETQYF. Here the CDR3 DNA reads TGTGCCAGCAGCTTAGCACTAGCGGGGTTCGGGCTCCAAGAGACCCAGTACTTC.